This note documents a single T cell receptor (beta chain) sequence. Repertoires were generated with immunoSEQ multiplex PCR, while TCRdb's copy carries only in-frame clones and drops some. The data show about 70,000 clones, approximately 90% seen once. The data were taken from a study of technical replicates of blood from several donors. V shed 5 bases and J 1 base; nucleotides not matched to a gene: 7. Germline assignment: CDR1 MGHRA and CDR2 YSYEKL. CDR3 size: 15 residues. V is TRBV4-1 and J is TRBJ1-2; 7 bases are shared with TRBD1. Sequencing was done on a sample of T cells isolated from PBMCs. This sequence originates from a human donor in good health. The CDR3 reads CASSRGLILNYGYTF. The CDR3 DNA follows: TGCGCCAGCAGCAGGGGGCTAATCCTTAACTATGGCTACACCTTC.